Listed below are T cell receptor beta chains from one sample, sequenced in a study of CXCR3-negative and CXCR3-positive naive CD8 T cells. For each CDR3 protein, TCRdb gives one entry from its re-call of the 5' RACE reads, without DNA. The table gives 100,000 to 150,000 distinct CDR3 sequences; the top ten clones make up 0.29% of it. The specimen sequenced was naive CXCR3- CD8+ T cells from blood. These receptor sequences come from a human donor in good health. Some clones in this sample may be carry-over from other donors' samples. Each CDR3 is given with its conserved first and last residue.

V,J,CDR3
TRBV7-6,TRBJ2-3,CASSPLAGGSNTQYF
TRBV28,TRBJ2-7,CASSMTSGRNEQYF
TRBV4-3,TRBJ1-6,CASSHDGTGVSPLHF
TRBV5-8,TRBJ2-2,CASSPSSTRATGELFF
TRBV12-3/TRBV12-4,TRBJ1-5,CASSYGDMLNQPQHF
TRBV6-2/TRBV6-3,TRBJ1-6,CASSLGTAGSPLHF
TRBV9,TRBJ2-1,CASSVGLANEQFF
TRBV29-1,TRBJ2-7,CSVPQGLEQYF
TRBV7-9,TRBJ1-1,CASRTTGDTEAFF
TRBV14,TRBJ2-1,CASSQVGLGLAVYNEQFF
TRBV28,TRBJ2-3,CASSLFLPDTQYF
TRBV29-1,TRBJ2-7,CSVEIPGSYEQYF
TRBV11-2,TRBJ2-2,CASSLTRPLAGVRGTGELFF
TRBV5-1,TRBJ2-5,CASSLVGLSSQETQYF
TRBV27,TRBJ1-6,CASSSQGQSPLHF
TRBV19,TRBJ2-7,CASSIRDREPYEQYF
TRBV12-3/TRBV12-4,TRBJ2-5,CASSFQGQMETQYF
TRBV21-1,TRBJ2-1,CASSSRTGSLYNEQFF
TRBV7-9,TRBJ2-2,CASYQESNTGELFF
TRBV7-9,TRBJ2-2,CASSTSSGHPTTGELFF
TRBV6-2/TRBV6-3,TRBJ1-1,CASSYPGQGEAFF
TRBV15,TRBJ2-2,CATSRTRGAGGHTGELFF
TRBV7-6,TRBJ2-7,CASSMGLAAYSSYEQCF
TRBV3-1,TRBJ2-5,CASSLKEPGLAETQYF
TRBV27,TRBJ1-5,CASSLGGQGNQPQHF